This TCR beta chain was profiled in a study of human T cells and chemical hapten exposure. Study-level information: 2% DPC applied to a roughly 2 cm by roughly 2 cm arm area sensitized donors.

Study-wide findings and caveats: Compared to controls, expanded TCRs made significantly more large clusters of similar CDR3s.

This clonotype turned up a few times. Its matching antigen is unknown. Time point reported: pre-sensitization, week 0. Treatment described: therapeutic diphenylcyclopropenone sensitization with weekly scalp DPC. There are 14 residues in the CDR3. V lost 0 bases and J 3 bases, leaving 7 bases between the germline ends. Germline CDR1 is LNHNV and CDR2 is YYDKDF (reference sequence). MiXCR, run by TCRdb on the RACE reads, gives a single entry per CDR3 protein. The sample contains 85,000 to 130,000 distinct CDR3 sequences, 9.5% to 15% of which appear only once. The chain is built from TRBV15 and TRBJ2-3; no clear D gene. The sequence was obtained from a woman aged 45 to 65 with alopecia areata. Some clones in this sample may be carry-over from other donors' samples. The sequences come from whole blood, collected in connection with sensitization to the hapten diphenylcyclopropenone (DPC). The CDR3 region is CATSRDSGTDTQYF. CDR3 DNA: TGTGCCACCAGCAGAGACAGTGGGACAGATACGCAGTATTTT.